This T cell receptor (beta chain) was sequenced for a study of blood T cell repertoires in COVID-19. The ends were cut back, 3 bases at V and 8 bases at J, with 10 bases in the middle. This CDR3 is 12 amino acids long. Germline V gives CDR1 SNHLY, CDR2 FYNNEI. The table lists this clone with a few counts. Repertoires were generated with immunoSEQ multiplex PCR, while TCRdb's copy carries only in-frame clones and drops some. Of hundreds of thousands of clones listed, approximately 85% are singletons. This chain links TRBV2 with TRBJ1-2; D is unclear. The sequenced sample consisted of PBMCs or T cells enriched from blood (not recorded which). The source of this sequence is a man aged 25 to 40 who had recovered from COVID-19. The CDR3 bases are TGTGCCAGCAGTGATTTCATCGCGGGCTACACCTTC. Its protein product is CASSDFIAGYTF.